This T cell receptor beta chain was obtained from a study of blood T cell repertoires in COVID-19. Using immunoSEQ multiplex PCR, the repertoire was profiled, and TCRdb retains in-frame clones only, with some absent. The data contain around 340,000 clones, 70% to 90% of them singletons. Sequencing used PBMCs or T cells enriched from blood (not recorded which). This TCR came from a woman in her 40s with acute COVID-19.

The CDR3 sequence is CAIRFGQGGDQYF. The DNA of the CDR3 is TGTGCCATCAGGTTCGGCCAGGGTGGGGACCAGTACTTC. The chain is built from TRBV10-3 and TRBJ2-5; weak D call: TRBD1 (5 bases). V lost 6 bases, J lost 10 bases, and 18 bases lay in between. Germline lookup yields CDR1 ENHRY and CDR2 SYGVKD. There are 13 residues in the CDR3.